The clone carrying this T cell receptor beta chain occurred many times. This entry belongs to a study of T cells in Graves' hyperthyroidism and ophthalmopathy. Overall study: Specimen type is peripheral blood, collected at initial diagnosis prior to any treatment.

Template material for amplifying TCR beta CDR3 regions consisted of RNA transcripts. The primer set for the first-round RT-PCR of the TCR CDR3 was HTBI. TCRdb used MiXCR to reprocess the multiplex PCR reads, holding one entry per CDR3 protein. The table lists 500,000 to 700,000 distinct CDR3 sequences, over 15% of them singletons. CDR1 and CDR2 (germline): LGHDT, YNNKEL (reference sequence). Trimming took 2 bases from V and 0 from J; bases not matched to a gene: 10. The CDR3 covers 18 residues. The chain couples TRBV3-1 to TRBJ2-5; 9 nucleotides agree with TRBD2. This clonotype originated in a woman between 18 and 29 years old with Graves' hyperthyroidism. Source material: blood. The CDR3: CASSQLQSSGVYQETQYF. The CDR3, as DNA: TGTGCCAGCAGCCAACTTCAATCTAGCGGGGTGTACCAAGAGACCCAGTACTTC.